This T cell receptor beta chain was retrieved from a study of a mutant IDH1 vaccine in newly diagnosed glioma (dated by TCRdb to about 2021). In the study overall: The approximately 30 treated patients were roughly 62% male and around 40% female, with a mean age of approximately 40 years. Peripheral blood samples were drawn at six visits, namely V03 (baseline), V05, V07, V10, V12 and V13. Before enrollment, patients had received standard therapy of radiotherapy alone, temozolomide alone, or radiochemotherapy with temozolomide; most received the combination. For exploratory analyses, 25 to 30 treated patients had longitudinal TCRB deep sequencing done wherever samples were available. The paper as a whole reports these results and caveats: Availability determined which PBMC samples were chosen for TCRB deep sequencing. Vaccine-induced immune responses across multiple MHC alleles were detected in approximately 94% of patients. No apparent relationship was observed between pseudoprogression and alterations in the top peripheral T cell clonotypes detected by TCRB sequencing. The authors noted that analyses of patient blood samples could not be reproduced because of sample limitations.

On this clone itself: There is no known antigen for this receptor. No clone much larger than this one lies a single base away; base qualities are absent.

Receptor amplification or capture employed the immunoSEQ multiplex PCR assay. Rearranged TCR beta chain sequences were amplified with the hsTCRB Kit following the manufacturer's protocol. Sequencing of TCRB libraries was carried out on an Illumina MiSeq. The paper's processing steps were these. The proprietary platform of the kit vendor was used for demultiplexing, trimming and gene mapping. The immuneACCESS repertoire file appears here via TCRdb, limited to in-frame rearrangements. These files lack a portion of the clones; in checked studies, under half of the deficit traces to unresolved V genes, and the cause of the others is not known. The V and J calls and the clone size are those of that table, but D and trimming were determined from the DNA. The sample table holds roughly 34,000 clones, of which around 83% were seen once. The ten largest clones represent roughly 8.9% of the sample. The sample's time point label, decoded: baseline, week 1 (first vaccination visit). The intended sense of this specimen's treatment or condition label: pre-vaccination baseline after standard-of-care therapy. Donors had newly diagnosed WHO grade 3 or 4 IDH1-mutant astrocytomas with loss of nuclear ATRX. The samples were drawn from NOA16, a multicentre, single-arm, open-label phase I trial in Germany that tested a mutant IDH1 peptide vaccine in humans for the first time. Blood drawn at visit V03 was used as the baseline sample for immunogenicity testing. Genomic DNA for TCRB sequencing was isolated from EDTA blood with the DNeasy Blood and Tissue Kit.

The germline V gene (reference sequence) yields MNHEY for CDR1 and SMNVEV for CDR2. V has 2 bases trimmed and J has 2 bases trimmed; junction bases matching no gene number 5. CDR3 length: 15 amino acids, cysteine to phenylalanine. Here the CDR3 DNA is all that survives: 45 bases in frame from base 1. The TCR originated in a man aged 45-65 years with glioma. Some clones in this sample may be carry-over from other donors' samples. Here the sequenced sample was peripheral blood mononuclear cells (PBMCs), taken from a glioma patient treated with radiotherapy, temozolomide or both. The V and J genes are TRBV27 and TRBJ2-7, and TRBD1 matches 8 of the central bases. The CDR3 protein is CASSLNGDRTYEQYF. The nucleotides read TGTGCCAGCAGTTTAAATGGGGACAGGACCTACGAGCAGTACTTC.